A single sample is the source of the 15 T cell receptor beta chains below, sequenced in a study of Ad26.COV2.S vaccination and SARS-CoV-2 variants. Described treatment: about 20 received Ad26.COV2.S at low or high dose, single or two shots; 5 received placebo; per-sample allocation not given. All samples were drawn on day 63, counting from the first vaccine or placebo injection. Generated by immunoSEQ multiplex PCR, the TCRdb table keeps only in-frame clones and is missing some. Altogether hundreds of thousands of clones are present, approximately 90% being singletons, with the ten largest covering 12%. The specimen was peripheral blood, collected in a trial of Ad26.COV2.S vaccine versus placebo. Source of these receptors: a person aged 18-60 years who received the Ad26.COV2.S COVID-19 vaccine or a placebo.

V and J are TRBV7-9 and TRBJ1-1; 9 bases are a match to TRBD1. Trimming at V came to 5 bases and at J to 3 bases, leaving 4 bases not matched to a gene. The germline CDR1 and CDR2 sequences are SEHNR and FQNEAQ (reference sequence). The CDR3 is 14 amino acids. CDR3 DNA sequence: TGTGCCAGCAGCCGGGACAGGGAATACACTGAAGCTTTCTTT. It translates to CASSRDREYTEAFF.

J is TRBJ1-5 and V is TRBV6-2 or TRBV6-3; no firm D call. Trimming pared 0 bases from V and 2 bases from J, leaving 14 bases between. The CDR3 covers 17 residues. Germline CDR1 MNHEY, CDR2 SVGEGT. The chain's CDR3 is CASSYSIPGGGNQPQHF. The DNA for the CDR3 is TGTGCCAGCAGTTACTCGATTCCCGGCGGGGGCAATCAGCCCCAGCATTTT.

The chain is built from TRBV7-9 and TRBJ2-7; 10 bases are shared with TRBD1. V was clipped by 5 bases and J by 4 bases; unmatched bases: 2. This CDR3 region has 13 residues. Germline CDR1 is SEHNR and CDR2 is FQNEAQ (reference sequence). CDR3 loop: CASSRDRGYEQYF. DNA for the CDR3: TGTGCCAGCAGCCGGGACAGGGGTTACGAGCAGTACTTC.

The V call is TRBV4-3, the J call TRBJ2-7; maybe TRBD1 (6 bases). Between the trimmed V and J ends, which lost 1 base and 5 bases, there was a span of 18 bases. Germline V gives CDR1 LGHNA, CDR2 YSLEER. CDR3 length: 16 residues. The chain's CDR3 is CASSQGVGAGANEQYF. CDR3 sequence (DNA): TGCGCCAGCAGCCAAGGGGTGGGGGCAGGGGCCAACGAGCAGTACTTC.

A word on this clone: At the DNA level, this CDR3 is encoded by other sequences in the same sample as well. The J gene is TRBJ1-1, the V gene TRBV28; D remains ambiguous. With 6 bases removed from V and 4 bases from J, the gap between germline ends came to 9 bases. CDR1 is MDHEN and CDR2 is SYDVKM in the germline V gene. This CDR3 is built from 12 residues. CDR3 in DNA: TGTGCCAGCAGCCTACTAGGCACTGAAGCTTTCTTT. Translating it yields CASSLLGTEAFF.

The rearrangement links TRBV6-6 to TRBJ2-1; TRBD2 aligns across 9 bases. CDR3 size: 20 residues. Germline V gene lookup returns CDR1 MNHNY and CDR2 SVGAGI (reference sequence). V shed 5 bases, J shed 0 bases, and the junction held 17 bases outside the gene matches. CDR3: CASSQKGRLAVFSSYNEQFF. In nucleotides, the CDR3 is TGTGCCAGCAGTCAAAAGGGGAGACTAGCGGTATTTAGCTCCTACAATGAGCAGTTCTTC.

This chain joins TRBV15 and TRBJ2-7; 9 bases map to TRBD2. The CDR3 covers 16 residues. Germline loops: CDR1 LNHNV, CDR2 YYDKDF (reference sequence). Germline trimming cut 3 bases from V and 6 bases from J; bases unmatched to any gene: 12. Here the CDR3 reads CATSSALVAGAREQYF. For the CDR3, the DNA is TGTGCCACCAGCAGTGCCCTAGTAGCGGGAGCCCGCGAGCAGTACTTC.

The chain employs TRBV13 and TRBJ2-1; no definite D call. Per germline, CDR1 PRHDT and CDR2 FYEKMQ (reference sequence). The CDR3 runs 15 residues. V was shortened by 5 bases and J by 5 bases, with 16 bases between the two germline ends. CDR3 bases: TGTGCCAGCAGCCCTCGCCCCTTACCGGACAATGAGCAGTTCTTC. Protein sequence: CASSPRPLPDNEQFF.

This chain joins TRBV19 and TRBJ1-4, with 7 bases aligning to TRBD1. Unmatched junction bases numbered 6, after V lost 5 bases and J lost 6 bases. Germline V gene sequence: CDR1 LNHDA, CDR2 SQIVND (reference sequence). This CDR3 comprises 14 residues. The CDR3 reads CASSYRGTHEKLFF. The DNA of the CDR3 is TGTGCCAGTAGTTACAGGGGCACCCATGAAAAACTGTTTTTT. The variable domain in full, completed from reference TRBV19 and TRBJ1-4, reads DGGITQSPKYLFRKEGQNVTLSCEQNLNHDAMYWYRQDPGQGLRLIYYSQIVNDFQKGDIAEGYSVSREKKESFPLTVTSAQKNPTAFYLCASSYRGTHEKLFFGSGTQLSVL.

This clone was seen just once. The J gene is TRBJ1-2, the V gene TRBV7-2, with 7 bases aligning to TRBD1. CDR3 size: 18 residues. Per the germline V gene, CDR1 is SGHTA and CDR2 is FQGNSA. V trimming: 2 bases; J trimming: 6 bases; junction bases outside the gene matches: 18. The CDR3 region is CASSLRSQYRQGGNGYTF. In DNA form, the CDR3 reads TGTGCCAGCAGCTTAAGGTCCCAATACCGACAGGGTGGAAATGGCTACACCTTC. The full variable domain, its missing parts supplied by reference TRBV7-2 and TRBJ1-2, is GAGVSQSPSNKVTEKGKDVELRCDPISGHTALYWYRQSLGQGLEFLIYFQGNSAPDKSGLPSDRFSAERTGGSVSTLTIQRTQQEDSAVYLCASSLRSQYRQGGNGYTFGSGTRLTVV.

There are a few counts of this clone. This chain connects TRBV15 to TRBJ1-2, with 8 nucleotides matching TRBD1. V lost 2 bases to trimming and J lost 5 bases; unmatched junction nucleotides: 7. CDR3 length equals 15 residues. CDR1 LNHNV and CDR2 YYDKDF come from the germline V gene (reference sequence). CDR3 region: CATSRPPGTGYGYTF. Here the CDR3 DNA reads TGTGCCACCAGCAGACCCCCCGGGACAGGATATGGCTACACCTTC.

The chain combines TRBV10-1 with TRBJ2-7; D unclear. Trimming pared 4 bases from V and 6 bases from J, leaving 10 bases between. The CDR3 length is 12 residues. Germline CDR1 is WNHNN and CDR2 is SYGVQD (reference sequence). This CDR3 is CASSGSFGEQYF. The CDR3 DNA reads TGCGCCAGCAGTGGATCCTTCGGCGAGCAGTACTTC.

The rearrangement joins TRBV6-1 to TRBJ2-3; tentatively, D is TRBD1 (6 bases). The germline V gene encodes CDR1 MNHNS and CDR2 SASEGT. The CDR3 sequence is 15 residues long. The germline V and J ends were trimmed by 3 bases and 2 bases, with 12 bases remaining between them. CDR3 sequence: CASSDGGGLTDTQYF. CDR3 in DNA: TGTGCCAGCAGTGATGGGGGCGGGCTCACAGATACGCAGTATTTT.

The chain has TRBV3-1 (or the pseudogene TRBV3-2) and TRBJ2-4; no definite D call. Trimming took 0 bases from V and 9 from J, leaving 6 bases between them. CDR1 is LGHDT and CDR2 is YNNKEL in the germline V gene (reference sequence). The CDR3 loop spans 12 amino acids. DNA for the CDR3: TGTGCCAGCAGCCAAGATTTAGGCATTCAGTACTTC. Translated, it gives CASSQDLGIQYF.

This rearrangement joins TRBV7-2 to TRBJ2-7, with no clear D. Germline-derived CDR1 and CDR2 are SGHTA and FQGNSA. V was clipped by 3 bases and J by 6 bases, with 12 bases between them. This CDR3 has 13 residues. The CDR3 DNA is TGTGCCAGCAGCTTTTCTCAGAGAGGCGAGCAGTACTTC. Its protein product is CASSFSQRGEQYF.